These T cell receptor beta chains were read from a single sample in a study of blood T cell repertoires in COVID-19. Assay used: immunoSEQ multiplex PCR; TCRdb lists only in-frame clones, some missing. The data show tens of thousands of clones, 91% seen once. The sample consisted of peripheral blood. Receptors originate from a human donor in a cohort sampled during active COVID-19. CDR3s include the opening cysteine and the closing phenylalanine or tryptophan. Fields, in order: D gene, clone size, J gene, V gene, CDR3 protein, CDR3 DNA. A D gene is named only where the DNA matches it firmly. Not all rows give a size; the values are once, few, many and, for expanded clones, a class.

d_call: TRBD1; clone_size: -; j_call: TRBJ1-2; v_call: TRBV11-2; cdr3_aa: CASSPTGPNYGYTF; cdr3_nt: TGTGCCAGCAGCCCGACAGGGCCTAACTATGGCTACACCTTC
d_call: -; clone_size: -; j_call: TRBJ2-2; v_call: TRBV6-1; cdr3_aa: CASSELAGTGELFF; cdr3_nt: TGTGCCAGCAGTGAACTAGCTGGCACCGGGGAGCTGTTTTTT
d_call: TRBD2; clone_size: -; j_call: TRBJ2-1; v_call: TRBV13; cdr3_aa: CASSLGRGGRAYYNEQFF; cdr3_nt: TGTGCCAGCAGCTTAGGCCGGGGCGGGAGGGCCTACTACAATGAGCAGTTCTTC
d_call: -; clone_size: -; j_call: TRBJ2-7; v_call: TRBV11-2; cdr3_aa: CASSPGSSYEQYF; cdr3_nt: TGTGCCAGCAGCCCCGGGAGCTCCTACGAGCAGTACTTC
d_call: TRBD1; clone_size: -; j_call: TRBJ1-2; v_call: TRBV18; cdr3_aa: CASSPGTGGAYGYTF; cdr3_nt: TGTGCCAGCTCACCAGGGACAGGGGGCGCCTATGGCTACACCTTC
d_call: TRBD2; clone_size: once; j_call: TRBJ2-5; v_call: TRBV7-7; cdr3_aa: CASSASTSGSVTQYF; cdr3_nt: TGTGCTAGCAGCGCATCGACTAGCGGGAGTGTGACCCAGTACTTC
d_call: -; clone_size: -; j_call: TRBJ2-1; v_call: TRBV3-1/TRBV3-2; cdr3_aa: CASTHAPSSYNEQFF; cdr3_nt: TGTGCCAGCACCCATGCCCCGAGCTCCTACAATGAGCAGTTCTTC
d_call: TRBD1; clone_size: once; j_call: TRBJ1-3; v_call: TRBV3-1/TRBV3-2; cdr3_aa: CASSQEGQGGNTIYF; cdr3_nt: TGTGCCAGCAGCCAGGAAGGACAGGGGGGCAACACCATATATTTT
d_call: -; clone_size: -; j_call: TRBJ1-3; v_call: TRBV6-2/TRBV6-3; cdr3_aa: CASSYAVSGNTIYF; cdr3_nt: TGTGCCAGCAGTTACGCGGTATCTGGAAACACCATATATTTT
d_call: -; clone_size: -; j_call: TRBJ1-6; v_call: TRBV3-1/TRBV3-2; cdr3_aa: CASSHPSTARDSPLHF; cdr3_nt: TGTGCCAGCAGCCACCCCTCGACCGCCCGGGATTCACCCCTCCACTTT
d_call: TRBD2; clone_size: -; j_call: TRBJ2-5; v_call: TRBV11-2; cdr3_aa: CASSLDREGRETQYF; cdr3_nt: TGTGCCAGCAGCTTAGATCGGGAGGGGCGGGAGACCCAGTACTTC
d_call: -; clone_size: -; j_call: TRBJ2-1; v_call: TRBV6-5; cdr3_aa: CASSYSQLAYNEQFF; cdr3_nt: TGTGCCAGCAGTTACTCGCAACTAGCCTACAATGAGCAGTTCTTC
d_call: -; clone_size: few; j_call: TRBJ2-1; v_call: TRBV4-3; cdr3_aa: CASSQDARVNEQFF; cdr3_nt: TGCGCCAGCAGCCAAGATGCTCGCGTGAATGAGCAGTTCTTC
d_call: -; clone_size: once; j_call: TRBJ1-6; v_call: TRBV18; cdr3_aa: CASSLGRQENSPLHF; cdr3_nt: TGTGCCAGCTCACTTGGTCGACAGGAGAATTCACCCCTCCACTTT
d_call: TRBD2; clone_size: -; j_call: TRBJ2-1; v_call: TRBV7-3; cdr3_aa: CASSLVIAGVNEQFF; cdr3_nt: TGTGCCAGCAGCTTAGTAATAGCGGGAGTAAATGAGCAGTTCTTC
d_call: TRBD2; clone_size: -; j_call: TRBJ2-2; v_call: TRBV2; cdr3_aa: CASSPRASGITGELFF; cdr3_nt: TGTGCCAGCAGCCCTCGGGCTAGCGGGATTACCGGGGAGCTGTTTTTT
d_call: TRBD1; clone_size: -; j_call: TRBJ1-5; v_call: TRBV5-1; cdr3_aa: CASRTGTEDSNQPQHF; cdr3_nt: TGCGCCAGCAGGACCGGGACAGAGGATAGCAATCAGCCCCAGCATTTT